Listed here are 30 T cell receptor beta chains from one sample, sequenced in a study of Ad26.COV2.S vaccination and SARS-CoV-2 variants. Treatment indicated: roughly 20 received Ad26.COV2.S at low or high dose, single or two shots; 5 received placebo; per-sample allocation not given. The study sampled participants on day 63 after the first vaccine or placebo injection. Produced via immunoSEQ multiplex PCR; TCRdb's table is partial and in-frame only. This table holds about 330,000 clones, roughly 90% found once. Sequenced here: peripheral blood, sampled in a trial of Ad26.COV2.S vaccine versus placebo. The receptors were sampled from a person between 18 and 60 years old who received the Ad26.COV2.S COVID-19 vaccine or a placebo.

V usage is TRBV27 and J usage is TRBJ2-1; TRBD2 matches 13 bases. This CDR3 region has 16 residues. Germline CDR1 is MNHEY and CDR2 is SMNVEV (reference sequence). The V and J ends lost 5 bases and 3 bases, in that order; junction bases with no gene match: 4. This chain's CDR3 is CASSPRTSGGYNEQFF. CDR3 in DNA: TGTGCCAGCAGTCCCAGGACTAGCGGGGGCTACAATGAGCAGTTCTTC.

Here the CDR3 DNA reads TGCGCCAGCAGCCGTTTACAGGGGGACTCCTACGAGCAGTACTTC. Its protein is CASSRLQGDSYEQYF. The V call is TRBV4-1, the J call TRBJ2-7; 8 nucleotides align to TRBD1. The V gene's germline CDR1 is MGHRA and CDR2 YSYEKL. With 4 bases clipped from V and 0 bases from J, the junction kept 5 bases outside the gene matches. The CDR3 spans 15 residues.

The gene calls are TRBV6-4 and TRBJ2-1; 14 nucleotides align to TRBD2. Looked up from germline, CDR1 is MRHNA and CDR2 is SNTAGT. The CDR3 spans 16 residues. Unmatched junction bases numbered 5, after V lost 5 bases and J lost 5 bases. Here the CDR3 reads CASSRLAGGANNEQFF. The CDR3 DNA is TGTGCCAGCAGTCGACTAGCGGGAGGGGCCAACAATGAGCAGTTCTTC.

The chain recombines TRBV6-4 with TRBJ2-5; tentative D call: TRBD1 (6 bases). Trimming pared 11 bases from V and 2 bases from J, leaving 12 bases between. CDR1 is MRHNA, CDR2 SNTAGT, per germline. CDR3 length: 12 residues. CDR3 region: CAQGQGQETQYF. The CDR3 nucleotides read TGTGCCCAAGGTCAGGGGCAAGAGACCCAGTACTTC.

The chain joins TRBV5-5 to TRBJ1-1; no definite D call. Looked up from germline, CDR1 is SGHKS and CDR2 is YYEKEE (reference sequence). V lost 0 bases and J lost 4, with 7 bases in between. The CDR3 has 13 amino acids. The DNA for the CDR3 is TGTGCCAGCAGCTTGGGGGCCAGCACTGAAGCTTTCTTT. It encodes CASSLGASTEAFF.

This chain joins TRBV12-3 or TRBV12-4 and TRBJ2-7; D gene unclear. The CDR3 totals 11 residues. Trimming removed 6 bases from V and 2 bases from J, with 5 bases in between. Written as DNA, the CDR3 is TGTGCCAGCAGCAAGGCCTACGAGCAGTACTTC. It specifies CASSKAYEQYF.

This chain uses TRBV19 with TRBJ2-7; a possible D gene is TRBD1 (6 bases). With 0 bases removed from V and 5 bases from J, the gap between germline ends came to 17 bases. Germline assignment: CDR1 LNHDA and CDR2 SQIVND (reference sequence). The CDR3 spans 16 residues. The CDR3 protein is CASSIDFWQGLNEQYF. CDR3 in DNA: TGTGCCAGTAGTATAGATTTTTGGCAGGGGCTCAACGAGCAGTACTTC.

J is TRBJ2-5 and V is TRBV19; 8 bases match TRBD2. Per germline, CDR1 LNHDA and CDR2 SQIVND (reference sequence). The CDR3 has 14 amino acids. Germline trimming cut 5 bases from V and 4 bases from J; bases unmatched to any gene: 6. The CDR3 DNA reads as TGTGCCAGTAGTGACCCGGGAGGGTTAGAGACCCAGTACTTC. Protein: CASSDPGGLETQYF.

The chain employs TRBV6-6 and TRBJ2-1; D may be TRBD2 (5 bases). Trimming removed 0 bases at V and 9 bases at J, with 12 bases between. This CDR3 is 14 amino acids long. Germline CDR1 MNHNY, CDR2 SVGAGI (reference sequence). CDR3 in amino acids: CASSYSEGGGEQFF. The CDR3 DNA reads TGTGCCAGCAGTTACTCAGAGGGCGGTGGTGAGCAGTTCTTC.

This clone was picked up a small number of times. The chain has TRBV7-9 and TRBJ2-3; a weak D match, TRBD2 (5 bases). The V gene lost 3 bases and the J gene lost 1 base, with 8 bases spanning the gap. The CDR3 is made up of 14 amino acids. CDR1 and CDR2 from the germline V gene are SEHNR and FQNEAQ (reference sequence). The CDR3 reads CASSLRAGTDTQYF. The CDR3, as DNA: TGTGCCAGCAGCTTGAGGGCCGGCACAGATACGCAGTATTTT. The full variable domain, its missing parts supplied by reference TRBV7-9 and TRBJ2-3, is DTGVSQNPRHKITKRGQNVTFRCDPISEHNRLYWYRQTLGQGPEFLTYFQNEAQLEKSRLLSDRFSAERPKGSFSTLEIQRTEQGDSAMYLCASSLRAGTDTQYFGPGTRLTVL.

This rearrangement joins TRBV6-5 to TRBJ1-2, with 8 bases aligning to TRBD1. The CDR3 totals 13 residues. The V segment lost 5 bases and the J segment 5 bases; nucleotides outside the gene matches: 4. Germline V lookup: CDR1 MNHEY, CDR2 SVGAGI. The CDR3 nucleotides read TGTGCCAGCAGTCCGGACAGGGAGTATGGCTACACCTTC. It encodes CASSPDREYGYTF.

The J gene is TRBJ2-3, the V gene TRBV5-4; D is possibly TRBD2 (7 bases). The CDR3 is 13 residues long. Germline loops: CDR1 SGHNT, CDR2 YYREEE (reference sequence). Trimming stripped 4 bases from V and 6 bases from J, with 12 bases between. The chain's CDR3 is CASSPGGLDTQYF. For the CDR3, the DNA is TGTGCCAGCAGCCCGGGGGGCCTCGATACGCAGTATTTT.

The rearrangement uses TRBV7-2 and TRBJ1-1; D ambiguous. Trimming pared 1 base from V and 11 bases from J, leaving 11 bases between. The CDR3 is 12 amino acids. Germline V CDR1 and CDR2: SGHTA, FQGNSA. CDR3 coding DNA: TGTGCCAGCAGCTTAGGGGGAGTTAGCGCTTTCTTT. Amino acids: CASSLGGVSAFF.

This chain uses TRBV9 with TRBJ2-3, with D possibly matching TRBD1 (6 bases). The CDR3 runs to 14 residues. Germline CDR1 SGDLS, CDR2 YYNGEE. V dropped 4 bases and J dropped 2 bases, with 11 bases sitting between them. CDR3 sequence: CASSHRDITDTQYF. CDR3 sequence (DNA): TGTGCCAGCAGCCACCGGGACATCACAGATACGCAGTATTTT.

V and J are TRBV20-1 and TRBJ1-2, with unresolved D. The V end was cut by 0 bases, the J end by 6 bases, with 5 bases between. Germline V gene data show CDR1 as DFQATT and CDR2 as SNEGSKA (reference sequence). This CDR3 is 11 amino acids long. Here the CDR3 reads CSARDMDGYTF. CDR3 DNA sequence: TGCAGTGCTAGAGATATGGATGGCTACACCTTC.

The CDR3 region has the DNA TGTGCCAGCGAAGCGGGAGGCTCCTTATACAATGAGCAGTTCTTC. It yields the protein CASEAGGSLYNEQFF. The chain joins TRBV6-6 to TRBJ2-1; 9 positions agree with TRBD2. The trim removed 8 bases at V and 4 bases at J, leaving 9 bases unmatched. This CDR3 comprises 15 residues. Germline CDR1 and CDR2: MNHNY and SVGAGI (reference sequence).

This chain links TRBV19 with TRBJ2-2; D unresolved. Trimming took off 5 bases at V and 4 bases at J, with 2 bases between the two ends. This CDR3 contains 11 residues. Germline CDR1 reads LNHDA; CDR2 reads SQIVND (reference sequence). CDR3 nucleotides: TGTGCCAGTAGTTTCACCGGGGAGCTGTTTTTT. Translated, it gives CASSFTGELFF. Drawing the rest from reference TRBV19 and TRBJ2-2, the complete variable domain is DGGITQSPKYLFRKEGQNVTLSCEQNLNHDAMYWYRQDPGQGLRLIYYSQIVNDFQKGDIAEGYSVSREKKESFPLTVTSAQKNPTAFYLCASSFTGELFFGEGSRLTVL.

The rearrangement uses TRBV11-2 and TRBJ2-3; D may correspond to TRBD1 or TRBD2 (5 bases each). Germline V lookup: CDR1 SGHAT, CDR2 FQNNGV. This CDR3 spans 14 amino acids. V shed 1 base and J shed 2 bases, with 7 bases lying between them. As DNA, the CDR3 is TGTGCCAGCAGCTTAGGGGGGAACACAGATACGCAGTATTTT. Translation gives CASSLGGNTDTQYF. Drawing the rest from reference TRBV11-2 and TRBJ2-3, the complete variable domain is EAGVAQSPRYKIIEKRQSVAFWCNPISGHATLYWYQQILGQGPKLLIQFQNNGVVDDSQLPKDRFSAERLKGVDSTLKIQPAKLEDSAVYLCASSLGGNTDTQYFGPGTRLTVL.

A single count supports this clone. The chain couples TRBV4-3 to TRBJ2-3, with 9 bases identical to TRBD2. The CDR3 spans 17 residues. CDR1 LGHNA and CDR2 YSLEER come from the germline V gene. J lost 4 bases, V lost 1 base, and 9 bases had no gene match. The DNA for the CDR3 is TGCGCCAGCAGCCAAGCCCGGACTAGCGAGTTGGCAGATACGCAGTATTTT. It yields the protein CASSQARTSELADTQYF.

This clone was detected only a few times. The genes are TRBV29-1 and TRBJ2-7; the D call may be TRBD1 or TRBD2 (6 bases each). Trimming cost V 4 bases and J 0 bases, with 10 bases left between them. Germline values: CDR1 SQVTM, CDR2 ANQGSEA. This CDR3 is built from 13 residues. The CDR3 loop reads CSVGGANSYEQYF. Here the CDR3 DNA reads TGCAGCGTTGGGGGGGCCAACTCCTACGAGCAGTACTTC.

The sample holds a few counts of this clone. This chain uses TRBV9 with TRBJ1-2, with D uncertain. CDR3 length: 13 residues. V lost 0 bases to trimming and J lost 3 bases, with 6 bases between them. Per germline, CDR1 SGDLS and CDR2 YYNGEE. The CDR3 nucleotides read TGTGCCAGCAGCGTAGAGGACGACTATGGCTACACCTTC. Protein sequence: CASSVEDDYGYTF.

The chain employs TRBV18 and TRBJ1-2; D remains unclear. The CDR3 loop spans 15 amino acids. In germline, CDR1 is KGHSH, CDR2 LQKENI. Trimming left V 4 bases short and J 1 base short, with 13 bases between. The CDR3 DNA sequence: TGTGCCAGCTCACGAGGCTCGGAAGTTAACTATGGCTACACCTTC. It is translated as CASSRGSEVNYGYTF.

DNA of the CDR3: TGTGCCAGCAGCCCAGTCGCAGGGAGTGTCACCGGGGAGCTGTTTTTT. It yields the protein CASSPVAGSVTGELFF. This chain connects TRBV7-6 to TRBJ2-2; D possibly matches TRBD1 or TRBD2 (5 bases each). Germline assignment: CDR1 SGHVS and CDR2 FNYEAQ. V was clipped by 5 bases and J by 4 bases, with 17 bases between them. The CDR3 is 16 residues long.

This chain's CDR3 is CASSPTDYGGEGDTQYF. As DNA, the CDR3 is TGCGCCAGCAGCCCCACGGACTACGGGGGAGAGGGAGATACGCAGTATTTT. The rearrangement links TRBV4-3 to TRBJ2-3; D is possibly TRBD2 (6 bases). Germline V gene data show CDR1 as LGHNA and CDR2 as YSLEER. The CDR3 spans 17 residues. Deletions cut 4 bases from V and 5 bases from J, with 22 bases between.

The gene calls are TRBV3-1 (or the pseudogene TRBV3-2) and TRBJ1-1, with D possibly matching TRBD1 (6 bases). Germline values: CDR1 LGHDT, CDR2 YNNKEL (reference sequence). The CDR3 runs 14 residues. The V gene lost 6 bases and the J gene lost 4 bases, with 15 bases spanning the gap. The CDR3 here is CASRRGEFSTEAFF. CDR3 bases: TGTGCCAGCAGGAGGGGGGAGTTTAGCACTGAAGCTTTCTTT.

CDR3 nucleotide sequence: TGTGCCAGCAGTTACACGGGGACTCAAGAGACCCAGTACTTC. It specifies CASSYTGTQETQYF. V and J are TRBV6-2 or TRBV6-3 and TRBJ2-5; D might be TRBD2 (6 bases). In germline, CDR1 is MNHEY, CDR2 SVGEGT. The CDR3 consists of 14 residues. V was clipped by 2 bases and J by 2 bases, with 9 bases between them.

The rearrangement joins TRBV19 to TRBJ2-1, with TRBD2 matching 8 bases. V lost 5 bases, J lost 4 bases, and 4 bases stayed unmatched. This CDR3 contains 14 residues. CDR1 and CDR2 from the germline V gene are LNHDA and SQIVND (reference sequence). The CDR3 loop reads CASSLSGGYNEQFF. CDR3 coding DNA: TGTGCCAGTAGTCTTTCGGGAGGGTACAATGAGCAGTTCTTC.

This rearrangement joins TRBV11-2 to TRBJ1-1, with 7 positions matching TRBD1. Unmatched junction bases numbered 12, after V lost 10 bases and J lost 7 bases. The V gene's germline CDR1 is SGHAT and CDR2 FQNNGV. CDR3 length: 13 amino acids. The CDR3: CATQTGALGEAFF. The CDR3 DNA follows: TGTGCCACCCAAACAGGGGCTCTTGGTGAAGCTTTCTTT.

The chain couples TRBV3-1 (or the pseudogene TRBV3-2) to TRBJ1-6, with a weak D call TRBD1 (6 bases). Trimming shortened V by 0 bases and J by 8 bases, and 14 bases separated the two germline ends. This CDR3 has 16 amino acids. Germline CDR1 LGHDT, CDR2 YNNKEL (reference sequence). The CDR3 spells CASSQDRATGDSPLHF. In DNA form, the CDR3 reads TGTGCCAGCAGCCAAGATAGGGCGACAGGAGATTCACCCCTCCACTTT.

The CDR3 spells CASSPQVEGAPYNSPLHF. In nucleotides, the CDR3 is TGTGCCAGCAGCCCACAGGTTGAGGGGGCCCCATATAATTCACCCCTCCACTTT. V gene TRBV11-2 combines with J gene TRBJ1-6; 7 nucleotides match TRBD1. V gave up 5 bases and J gave up 4 bases; unmatched junction bases: 14. The CDR3 sequence is 18 residues long. Per germline, CDR1 SGHAT and CDR2 FQNNGV.